This T cell receptor beta chain comes out of a study of T cells expressing NK-cell markers. Study as a whole: CD3+CD56+NKG2C+, CD3+CD56+NKG2C- and CD3+CD56-NKG2C+ T cells, once sorted, supplied the TCR beta repertoires. Out of eight donors sequenced, seven tested HCMV-seropositive and the remaining one seronegative.

TCRdb processed the 5' RACE reads again and assigns one entry to each CDR3 protein, with no DNA. The repertoire shows almost 450,000 distinct CDR3 sequences; the top ten hold about 7.1%. From germline, CDR1 is SGHRS and CDR2 YFSETQ. The CDR3 has 14 residues. This chain connects TRBV5-1 to TRBJ1-1; absent DNA, TCRdb's TRBD1 call cannot be checked. The source material was blood T cells: a sorted CD56 or NKG2C T cell subset, CD4+ or CD8+ T cells, or bulk PBMC T cells (not recorded which). The origin of this receptor is a woman between 18 and 69 years old in good health. The CDR3 loop reads CASSPKQGGTEAFF.